This T cell receptor beta chain is from a study of T cells in Graves' hyperthyroidism and ophthalmopathy. Study conclusions and caveats: Expanded thyroid clonotypes (above 0.001) were mostly also found in blood.

Stable Graves' hyperthyroidism meant no ophthalmopathy progression within 18 months. Each patient was aged 18 to 65 and had newly diagnosed hyperthyroidism of under 2 months' duration. The study left out patients who had uncontrolled infection, other autoimmune disease, pregnancy or lactation. Worth noting for this clonotype: As yet, its antigen is unknown.

Amplified TCR beta CDR3 regions came from RNA transcripts. The study used the HTBI primer set for a first-round RT-PCR of the TCR CDR3. MiXCR, applied by TCRdb to the multiplex PCR reads, yields one record per CDR3 protein. The repertoire holds roughly 840,000 distinct CDR3 sequences, with 38% as singletons. V was cut by 1 base and J by 0 bases, with 10 bases left in between. The CDR3 totals 16 residues. Germline V CDR1 and CDR2: SEHNR, FQNEAQ (reference sequence). Sequenced sample: blood. The chain combines TRBV7-9 with TRBJ2-4; unclear D gene. The origin of this receptor is a man younger than 30 with Graves' hyperthyroidism. This chain's CDR3 is CASSLDRALAKNIQYF. CDR3 nucleotides: TGTGCCAGCAGCTTAGATAGAGCTCTAGCCAAAAACATTCAGTACTTC.